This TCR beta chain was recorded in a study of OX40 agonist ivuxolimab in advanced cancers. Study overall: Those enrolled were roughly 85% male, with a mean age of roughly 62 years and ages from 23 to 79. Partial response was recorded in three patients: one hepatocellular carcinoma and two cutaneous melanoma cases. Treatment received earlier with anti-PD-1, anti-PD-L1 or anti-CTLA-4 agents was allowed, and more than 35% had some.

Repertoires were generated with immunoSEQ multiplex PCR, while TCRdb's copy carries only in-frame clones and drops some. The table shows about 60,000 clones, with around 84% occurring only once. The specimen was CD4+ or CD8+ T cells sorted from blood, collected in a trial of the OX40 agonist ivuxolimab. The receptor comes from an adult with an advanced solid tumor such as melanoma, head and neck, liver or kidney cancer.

The DNA for the CDR3 is TGTGCCAGCAGTGAAGAGGGCCAGGGGAATTCACCCCTCCACTTT. It encodes CASSEEGQGNSPLHF. The rearrangement links TRBV2 to TRBJ1-6, with D possibly being TRBD1 (6 bases). Per the germline V gene, CDR1 is SNHLY and CDR2 is FYNNEI. V was cut by 1 base and J by 7 bases, with 11 bases left in between. The CDR3 runs 15 residues.